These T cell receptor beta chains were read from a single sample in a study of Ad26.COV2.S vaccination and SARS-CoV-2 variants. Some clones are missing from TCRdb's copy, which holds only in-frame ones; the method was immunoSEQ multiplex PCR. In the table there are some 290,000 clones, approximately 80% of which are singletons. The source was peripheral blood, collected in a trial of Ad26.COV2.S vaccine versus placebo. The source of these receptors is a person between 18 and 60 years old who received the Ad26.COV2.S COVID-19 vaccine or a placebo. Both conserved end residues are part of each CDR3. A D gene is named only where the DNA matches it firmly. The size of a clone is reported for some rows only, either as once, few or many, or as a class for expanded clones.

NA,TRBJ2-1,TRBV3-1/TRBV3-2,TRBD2,CASSRAGGSLHEQFF,TGTGCCAGCAGCCGTGCGGGGGGCTCCCTCCATGAGCAGTTCTTC
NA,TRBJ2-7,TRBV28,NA,CASSPRQDSYEQYF,TGTGCCAGCAGTCCCAGACAGGACTCCTACGAGCAGTACTTC
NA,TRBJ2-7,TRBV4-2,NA,CASSQKPNEQYF,TGTGCCAGCAGCCAGAAGCCGAACGAGCAGTACTTC
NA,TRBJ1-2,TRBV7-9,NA,CASSLVVLLGYTF,TGTGCCAGCAGCTTAGTAGTGTTGTTGGGCTACACCTTC
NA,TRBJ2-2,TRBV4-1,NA,CASSQRDRNTGELFF,TGCGCCAGCAGCCAGCGGGACAGGAACACCGGGGAGCTGTTTTTT
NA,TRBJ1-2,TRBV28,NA,CASSLGTKAYGYTF,TGTGCCAGCAGTTTAGGGACCAAGGCCTATGGCTACACCTTC
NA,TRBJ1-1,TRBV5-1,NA,CASSFGENTEAFF,TGCGCCAGCAGCTTCGGGGAGAACACTGAAGCTTTCTTT
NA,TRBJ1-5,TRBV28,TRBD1,CASSLLPGQDTYSNQPQHF,TGTGCCAGCAGTTTACTGCCGGGACAGGATACTTATAGCAATCAGCCCCAGCATTTT
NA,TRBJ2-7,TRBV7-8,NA,CASSLGRAYEQYF,TGTGCCAGCAGCTTAGGCCGCGCCTACGAGCAGTACTTC
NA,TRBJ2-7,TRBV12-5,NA,CASGPRGSQAYEQYF,TGTGCTAGTGGTCCACGGGGCTCCCAGGCCTACGAGCAGTACTTC
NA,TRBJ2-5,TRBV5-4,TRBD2,CASSLRRGGPLGTQYF,TGTGCCAGCAGCTTGAGGCGGGGGGGCCCTTTAGGGACCCAGTACTTC
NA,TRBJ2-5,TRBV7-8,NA,CASSSRMIQETQYF,TGTGCCAGCAGCTCAAGGATGATTCAAGAGACCCAGTACTTC
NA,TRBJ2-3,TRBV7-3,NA,CASSPKVGTAQYF,TGTGCCAGCAGCCCCAAAGTTGGTACGGCGCAGTATTTT
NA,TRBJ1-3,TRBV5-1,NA,CASSLEARLIDTIYF,TGCGCCAGCAGCTTGGAGGCAAGGCTTATCGACACCATATATTTT
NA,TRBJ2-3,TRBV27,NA,CASIRGGTDTQYF,TGTGCCAGCATTCGGGGAGGCACAGATACGCAGTATTTT
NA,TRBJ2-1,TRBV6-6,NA,CASSRGGEQFF,TGTGCCAGCAGCCGGGGTGGGGAGCAGTTCTTC
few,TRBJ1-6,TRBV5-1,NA,CASSLDPGNSPLHF,TGCGCCAGCAGCTTGGATCCGGGGAATTCACCCCTCCACTTT
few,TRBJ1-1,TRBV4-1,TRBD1,CASSLRQGGTEAFF,TGCGCCAGCAGCCTTCGGCAGGGGGGGACTGAAGCTTTCTTT
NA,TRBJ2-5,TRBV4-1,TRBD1,CASSQIQGAGETQYF,TGCGCCAGCAGCCAAATACAGGGGGCGGGGGAGACCCAGTACTTC
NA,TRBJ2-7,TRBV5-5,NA,CASSLGQGRYEQYF,TGTGCCAGCAGCCTCGGGCAGGGAAGGTACGAGCAGTACTTC
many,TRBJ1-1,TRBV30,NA,CARAGGGTEAFF,TGTGCCCGAGCTGGGGGGGGGACTGAAGCTTTCTTT
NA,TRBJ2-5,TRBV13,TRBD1,CASSLKTGGSVTQYF,TGTGCCAGCAGCCTAAAGACAGGGGGAAGCGTGACCCAGTACTTC
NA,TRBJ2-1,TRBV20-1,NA,CSARDQYRQFF,TGCAGTGCTAGAGATCAATACCGGCAGTTCTTC
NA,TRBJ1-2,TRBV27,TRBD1,CASSLIGQGQIHYGYTF,TGTGCCAGCAGTTTAATCGGACAGGGTCAAATTCACTATGGCTACACCTTC
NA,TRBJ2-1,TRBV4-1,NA,CASSPIASASYEQFF,TGCGCCAGCAGCCCTATAGCGAGTGCAAGCTATGAGCAGTTCTTC
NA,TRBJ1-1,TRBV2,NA,CASGLMNTEAFF,TGTGCCAGCGGGCTCATGAACACTGAAGCTTTCTTT
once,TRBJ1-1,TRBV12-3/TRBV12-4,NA,CASSLKRNTEAFF,TGTGCCAGCAGTTTAAAAAGAAACACTGAAGCTTTCTTT
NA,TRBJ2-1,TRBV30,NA,CAWSVLGLFDEQFF,TGTGCCTGGAGTGTACTTGGCCTATTCGATGAGCAGTTCTTC
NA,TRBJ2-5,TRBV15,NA,CATSRSGGGETQYF,TGTGCCACCAGCAGATCAGGGGGAGGGGAGACCCAGTACTTC
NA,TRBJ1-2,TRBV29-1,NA,CSVVAGSGYGYTF,TGCAGCGTTGTCGCAGGGTCGGGCTATGGCTACACCTTC
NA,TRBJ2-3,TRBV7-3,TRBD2,CASSFREAGGSDTQYF,TGTGCCAGCAGCTTCCGGGAGGCGGGGGGTTCGGATACGCAGTATTTT
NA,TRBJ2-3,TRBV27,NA,CASSRTTGLSTDTQYF,TGTGCCAGCAGCAGAACGACAGGTCTCAGCACAGATACGCAGTATTTT
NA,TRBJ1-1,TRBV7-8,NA,CASSLRGRTEAFF,TGTGCCAGCAGCTTACGAGGGAGGACTGAAGCTTTCTTT
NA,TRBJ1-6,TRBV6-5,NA,CASSYGGVGGVSPLHF,TGTGCCAGCAGTTACGGGGGAGTCGGGGGGGTTTCACCCCTCCACTTT
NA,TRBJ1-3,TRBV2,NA,CASSAGQGGNTIYF,TGTGCCAGCAGTGCGGGGCAGGGGGGAAACACCATATATTTT
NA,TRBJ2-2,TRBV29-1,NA,CSVDDVNTGELFF,TGCAGCGTTGATGACGTAAACACCGGGGAGCTGTTTTTT
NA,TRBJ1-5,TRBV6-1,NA,CASSDRKVGQPQHF,TGTGCCAGCAGTGACCGCAAGGTGGGTCAGCCCCAGCATTTT
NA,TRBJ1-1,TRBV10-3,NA,CAISAPGQMNTEAFF,TGTGCCATCAGTGCCCCGGGACAAATGAACACTGAAGCTTTCTTT
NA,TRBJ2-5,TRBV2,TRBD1,CASRRDRGYQETQYF,TGTGCCAGCAGGCGGGACAGGGGGTACCAAGAGACCCAGTACTTC
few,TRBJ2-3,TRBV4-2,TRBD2,CASSQDPTKTSGGGGTDTQYF,TGTGCCAGCAGCCAAGATCCCACTAAGACTAGCGGGGGGGGCGGCACAGATACGCAGTATTTT
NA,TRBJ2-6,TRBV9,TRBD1,CASSVGQGYGANVLTF,TGTGCCAGCAGCGTAGGACAGGGTTACGGGGCCAACGTCCTGACTTTC
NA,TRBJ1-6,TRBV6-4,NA,CASSQETTLGSPLHF,TGTGCCAGCAGCCAAGAGACCACACTGGGCTCACCCCTCCACTTT
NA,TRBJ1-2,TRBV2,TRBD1,CASRKTGTLYGYTF,TGTGCCAGCAGGAAGACAGGGACGCTCTATGGCTACACCTTC
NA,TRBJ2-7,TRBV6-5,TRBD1,CASTQGGQGNRQYF,TGTGCCAGCACCCAAGGGGGACAGGGGAACCGGCAGTACTTC
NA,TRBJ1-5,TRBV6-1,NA,CASSELIRGWAGQPQHF,TGTGCCAGCAGTGAACTTATTCGGGGGTGGGCTGGGCAGCCCCAGCATTTT
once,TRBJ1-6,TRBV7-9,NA,CASSPLMGSPLHF,TGTGCCAGCAGCCCCTTGATGGGGTCACCCCTCCACTTT
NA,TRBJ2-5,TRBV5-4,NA,CASSLAVQETQYF,TGTGCCAGCAGCTTAGCGGTCCAAGAGACCCAGTACTTC
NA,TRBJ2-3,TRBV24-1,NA,CATSDPAPGLGTDTQYF,TGTGCCACCAGTGACCCCGCCCCTGGGCTCGGTACAGATACGCAGTATTTT